This T cell receptor (beta chain) was sequenced for a study of blood T cell repertoires in COVID-19. Looking at the study overall: Samples taken during acute and convalescent COVID-19 were collected in the United States, Italy and Spain. Sources were T cells, B-cell-depleted T cells, or PBMCs; the material itself was cDNA or gDNA.

How the authors handled the data: Reference gene primer amplification gave nucleated cell count estimates. TCRdb's table, derived via immunoSEQ multiplex PCR, lists solely in-frame clones and lacks some. V, J and clone size are those of that table, while D and trimming were read from the DNA. The sample records fewer than 200,000 clones, about 85% being singletons. In Seattle, patients joined the study during active infection and were tracked longitudinally. The V end lost 1 base, the J end lost 5 bases, and 8 bases lay between the germline ends. The germline CDR1 and CDR2 sequences are SGHNT and YENEEA. The CDR3 is made up of 13 amino acids.

The sequencing input was peripheral blood. The clonotype comes from a woman between 50 and 59 years old with COVID-19, enrolled during active disease. The chain combines TRBV11-3 with TRBJ1-2; D unclear. CDR3: CASSLGRLYGYTF. CDR3 nucleotide sequence: TGTGCCAGCAGCTTAGGCAGACTATATGGCTACACCTTC.